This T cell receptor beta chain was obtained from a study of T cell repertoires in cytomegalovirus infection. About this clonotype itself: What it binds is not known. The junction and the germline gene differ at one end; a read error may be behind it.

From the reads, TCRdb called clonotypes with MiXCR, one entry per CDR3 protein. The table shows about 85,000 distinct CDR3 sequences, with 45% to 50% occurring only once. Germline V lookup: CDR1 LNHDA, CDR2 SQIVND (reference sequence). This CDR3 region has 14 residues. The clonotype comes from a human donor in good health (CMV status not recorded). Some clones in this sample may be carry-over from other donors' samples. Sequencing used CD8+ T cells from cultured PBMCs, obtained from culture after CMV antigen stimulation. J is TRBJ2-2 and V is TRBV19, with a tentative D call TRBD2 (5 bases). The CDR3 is CASRFTSNTGVLFF. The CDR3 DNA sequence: TGTGCCAGCCGGTTTACTTCGAACACCGGGGTGCTGTTTTTT.